The T cell receptor beta chain under discussion was sequenced for a study of blood T cell repertoires in COVID-19 (dated by TCRdb to 2018 to 2020). About the investigation overall: Collaborator samples came from the United States, Italy and Spain and covered acute and convalescent phases of COVID-19. The material from the prospective study consisted of cDNA or gDNA derived from T cells, B-cell-depleted T cells, or PBMCs. Subjects who had been exposed to COVID-19, were actively infected with it, or had recovered from it provided the deeply sampled blood TCRbeta repertoires that made up the dataset. A freely available public database, intended as a resource for researchers studying the immune response to SARS-CoV-2, is where the repertoires were released. Samples came from the ongoing ImmuneRACE study (first 160 participants) plus 1,254 subjects from 6 global collaborators. Sample metadata almost always included a de-identified subject ID, COVID-19 status, age in years and sex. Where available, HLA class I and class II types were obtained from metadata supplied by the sample provider rather than from assay-based typing.

From the cysteine through the phenylalanine, the CDR3 covers 15 amino acids. Of all the DNA, just the CDR3 is kept, 45 bases in frame from base 1. The junction shows trimming of 5 bases on V and 4 bases on J, and the gene matches do not reach 7 bases of it. Per the germline V gene, SNHLY is the CDR1 and FYNNEI is the CDR2. Results the study describes overall, beyond this receptor: Clinical and demographic metadata were provided uncurated, with the amount varying by source and participant.

A single count supports this clone. Its cognate antigen has yet to be identified. Base qualities are not at hand, and no much larger clone is one base apart. Each collaborating institution followed its own protocols to collect whole blood in K2EDTA tubes. For TCRbeta analysis, collaborator samples were shipped as frozen whole blood, as isolated PBMCs, or as DNA extracted from either sample type. TCRbeta CDR3 regions were amplified from genomic DNA using the immunoSEQ Assay, a bias-controlled multiplex PCR. As for the original processing: Nucleated cell counts per sample were estimated from amplification of reference gene primers within the assay. To quantify the absolute abundance of each unique TCRbeta CDR3 rearrangement, sequence reads were collapsed and filtered. For each sample, productive Simpson clonality was calculated as the square root of Simpson's diversity index across productive rearrangements. As stored in TCRdb, this immuneACCESS dataset retains in-frame rearrangements with V and J assigned. A fraction of the clones does not appear; measured against another copy, unresolved V genes explain less than half of the discrepancy, and the remainder lacks a known reason. V and J calls and clone size are given by that table; D and trimming were obtained from the DNA. The sample includes some 160,000 clones, with 65% to 90% observed a single time. Less than 2% of the sample belongs to the ten largest clones.

This clonotype originated in a human donor in a cohort sampled during active COVID-19. The sample taken for sequencing was peripheral blood. This chain joins TRBV2 to TRBJ1-1, with 10 bases matching TRBD1. The nucleotide sequence reads TGTGCCAGCAGTTTACGACAGGGGGCCAGCACTGAAGCTTTCTTT. It codes for CASSLRQGASTEAFF.